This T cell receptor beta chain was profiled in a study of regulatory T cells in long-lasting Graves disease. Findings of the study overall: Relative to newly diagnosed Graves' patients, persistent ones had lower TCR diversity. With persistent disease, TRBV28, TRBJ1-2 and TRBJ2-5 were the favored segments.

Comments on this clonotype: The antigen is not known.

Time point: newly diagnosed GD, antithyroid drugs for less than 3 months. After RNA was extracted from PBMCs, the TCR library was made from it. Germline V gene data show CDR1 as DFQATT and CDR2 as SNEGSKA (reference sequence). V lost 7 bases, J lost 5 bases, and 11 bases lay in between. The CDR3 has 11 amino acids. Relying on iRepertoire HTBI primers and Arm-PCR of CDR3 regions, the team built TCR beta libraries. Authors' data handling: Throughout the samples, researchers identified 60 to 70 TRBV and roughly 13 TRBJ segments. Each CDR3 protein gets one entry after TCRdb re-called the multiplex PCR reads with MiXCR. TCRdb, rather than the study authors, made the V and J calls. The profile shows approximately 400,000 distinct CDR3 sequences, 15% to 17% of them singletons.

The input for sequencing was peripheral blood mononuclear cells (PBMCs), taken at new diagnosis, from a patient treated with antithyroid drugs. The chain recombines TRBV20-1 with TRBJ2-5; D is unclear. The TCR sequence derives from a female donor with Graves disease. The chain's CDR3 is CSVSSRETQYF. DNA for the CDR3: TGCAGTGTTAGCTCTCGGGAGACCCAGTACTTC.